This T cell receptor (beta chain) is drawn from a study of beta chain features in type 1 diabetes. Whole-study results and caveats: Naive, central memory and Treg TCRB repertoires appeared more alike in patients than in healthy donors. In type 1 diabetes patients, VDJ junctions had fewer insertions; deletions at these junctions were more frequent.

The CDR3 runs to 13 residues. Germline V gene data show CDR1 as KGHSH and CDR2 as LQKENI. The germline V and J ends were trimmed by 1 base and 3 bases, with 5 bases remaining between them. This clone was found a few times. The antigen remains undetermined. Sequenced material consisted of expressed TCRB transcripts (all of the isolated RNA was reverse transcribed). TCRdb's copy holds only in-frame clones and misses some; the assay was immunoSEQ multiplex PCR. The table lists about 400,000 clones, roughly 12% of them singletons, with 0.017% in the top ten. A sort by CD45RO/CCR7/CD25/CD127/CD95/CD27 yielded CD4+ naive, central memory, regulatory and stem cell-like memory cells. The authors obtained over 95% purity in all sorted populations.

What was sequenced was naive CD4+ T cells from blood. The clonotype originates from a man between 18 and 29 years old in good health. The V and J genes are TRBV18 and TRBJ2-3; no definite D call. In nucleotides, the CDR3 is TGTGCCAGCTCACCACGCAGGACAGATACGCAGTATTTT. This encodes CASSPRRTDTQYF.